This note documents a single T cell receptor (beta chain) sequence. This entry is derived from a study of blood T cell repertoires in COVID-19. On the study more broadly: The origin of the acute and convalescent COVID-19 samples was the United States, Italy and Spain. The analysed material was cDNA or gDNA that came from T cells, B-cell-depleted T cells, or PBMCs.

Authors' methods: Counts of nucleated cells, estimated from reference gene primer amplification, were obtained. Sequenced by immunoSEQ multiplex PCR; TCRdb stores in-frame clones only, minus some. From that table come the V and J calls and clone size; the DNA was used to work out D and trimming. The sample records approximately 320,000 clones, 89% being singletons. Seattle patients were enrolled during active infection and followed longitudinally. The sequence was obtained from a woman in her twenties or thirties with COVID-19, enrolled during active disease. The sequencing sample was made of peripheral blood.

CDR3 in amino acids: CASSLVTHTYEQYF. The CDR3 nucleotides read TGCGCCAGCAGCTTGGTCACACATACCTACGAGCAGTACTTC. The V and J genes are TRBV5-1 and TRBJ2-7; D remains ambiguous. This CDR3 has 14 residues. Germline-derived CDR1 and CDR2 are SGHRS and YFSETQ. V lost 0 bases and J lost 2, with 9 bases in between.